The 15 T cell receptor beta chains presented below share a single source sample, sequenced in a study of cytomegalovirus exposure and HLA in healthy donors (TCRdb year 2017). Receptors were amplified or captured by the immunoSEQ multiplex PCR assay. A mixture of 60 forward primers for TCR Vbeta segments and 13 reverse primers for TCR Jbeta segments was used in the multiplex PCR. As stored in TCRdb, this immuneACCESS dataset retains in-frame rearrangements with V and J assigned. A fraction of the clones does not appear; measured against another copy, unresolved V genes explain less than half of the discrepancy, and the remainder lacks a known reason. The sample contains some 170,000 clones, roughly 80% of them found a single time. Approximately 4.8% of the sample lies in the top ten. Sequencing was done on a sample of PBMCs. These receptors were taken from a man aged 25 to 45 in good health and CMV-seronegative.

The chain recombines TRBV18 with TRBJ2-7, with D possibly being TRBD1 (5 bases). V lost 3 bases and J lost 0, with 12 bases in between. Germline lookup yields CDR1 KGHSH and CDR2 LQKENI. The CDR3 extends over 15 amino acids. CDR3 sequence (DNA): TGTGCCAGCTCACCGCAGGGTAGTATCTCCTACGAGCAGTACTTC. As protein: CASSPQGSISYEQYF.

CDR3 amino acids: CAIYYEQYF. CDR3 bases: TGTGCCATATACTACGAGCAGTACTTC. This rearrangement joins TRBV30 to TRBJ2-7; D unclear. The V end lost 8 bases, the J end lost 3 bases, and 5 bases lay between the germline ends. This CDR3 has 9 amino acids. Germline CDR1 reads GTSNPN; CDR2 reads SVGIG (reference sequence).

The chain uses TRBV28 and TRBJ1-5, with D uncertain. V gave up 2 bases and J gave up 0 bases, with 5 bases separating them. The germline V gene encodes CDR1 MDHEN and CDR2 SYDVKM. The CDR3 runs to 14 residues. The CDR3 protein is CASSLNHSNQPQHF. The CDR3 DNA follows: TGTGCCAGCAGTTTAAATCATAGCAATCAGCCCCAGCATTTT.

The rearrangement uses TRBV19 and TRBJ2-2; 7 bases map to TRBD1. Germline V gives CDR1 LNHDA, CDR2 SQIVND (reference sequence). The CDR3 extends over 15 amino acids. J lost 6 bases, V lost 5 bases, and 9 bases had no gene match. The DNA of the CDR3 is TGTGCCAGTAGTCCCAGACAGGGCGGCCCCGGGGAGCTGTTTTTT. Translated, it gives CASSPRQGGPGELFF.

This clone has a single count. The chain is built from TRBV19 and TRBJ2-1; 8 bases are shared with TRBD2. The CDR3 is 17 amino acids. V trimming: 4 bases; J trimming: 3 bases; junction bases outside the gene matches: 11. Per the germline V gene, CDR1 is LNHDA and CDR2 is SQIVND (reference sequence). The CDR3 nucleotides are TGTGCCAGTAGTACGACCCCACTAGCGGTCCACTACAATGAGCAGTTCTTC. It specifies CASSTTPLAVHYNEQFF.

This clone was seen a few times. J is TRBJ1-5 and V is TRBV27; D possibly corresponds to TRBD1 (5 bases). The CDR3 sequence is 11 residues long. CDR1 MNHEY and CDR2 SMNVEV come from the germline V gene (reference sequence). V was clipped by 4 bases and J by 10 bases, with 8 bases between them. CDR3 region: CASSSGNPQHF. The CDR3 DNA reads TGTGCCAGCAGTTCAGGGAACCCCCAGCATTTT.

J is TRBJ2-3 and V is TRBV6-1; 8 nucleotides line up with TRBD1. Germline CDR1 reads MNHNS; CDR2 reads SASEGT. The CDR3 spans 19 residues. Unmatched junction bases numbered 13, after V lost 2 bases and J lost 0 bases. CDR3 in DNA: TGTGCCAGCAGTGAACCCCCTTTTTTTAGGACAGGGAGCACAGATACGCAGTATTTT. It codes for CASSEPPFFRTGSTDTQYF.

The rearrangement joins TRBV19 to TRBJ2-4; D not resolved. CDR3 size: 13 residues. The germline CDR1 and CDR2 sequences are LNHDA and SQIVND (reference sequence). Trimming shortened V by 4 bases and J by 0 bases, and 4 bases separated the two germline ends. CDR3 sequence (DNA): TGTGCCAGTAGTACGGTAGCCAAAAACATTCAGTACTTC. Its translation is CASSTVAKNIQYF.

The V and J genes are TRBV2 and TRBJ1-2; a possible D gene is TRBD1 (5 bases). This CDR3 has 14 residues. The V end lost 4 bases, the J end lost 5 bases, and 14 bases lay between the germline ends. CDR1 is SNHLY, CDR2 FYNNEI, per germline. DNA of the CDR3: TGTGCCAGCAGTGTCCCGGACACCGTTTATGGCTACACCTTC. Translating it yields CASSVPDTVYGYTF. The full variable domain, rest sourced from reference TRBV2 and TRBJ1-2, is EPEVTQTPSHQVTQMGQEVILRCVPISNHLYFYWYRQILGQKVEFLVSFYNNEISEKSEIFDDQFSVERPDGSNFTLKIRSTKLEDSAMYFCASSVPDTVYGYTFGSGTRLTVV.

V and J are TRBV5-1 and TRBJ1-4; 9 bases are shared with TRBD1. Germline assignment: CDR1 SGHRS and CDR2 YFSETQ. This CDR3 has 16 residues. The junction had 7 bases not matched to a gene; V was cut back by 0 bases and J by 7 bases. The DNA for the CDR3 is TGCGCCAGCAGCTTGGGGGACAGGGCCGTAAGTGAAAAACTGTTTTTT. Protein product: CASSLGDRAVSEKLFF.

This chain joins TRBV2 and TRBJ1-3, with a weak D call TRBD1 (5 bases). The germline V gene has CDR1 SNHLY and CDR2 FYNNEI. V was pared by 2 bases and J by 2 bases, with 10 bases between. This CDR3 contains 15 residues. The CDR3 is CASSERTSPGNTIYF. The DNA of the CDR3 is TGTGCCAGCAGTGAAAGGACAAGCCCTGGAAACACCATATATTTT.

V is TRBV5-1 and J is TRBJ2-5, with TRBD2 as a possible D gene (6 bases). Trimming left V 0 bases short and J 5 bases short, with 11 bases between. From germline, CDR1 is SGHRS and CDR2 YFSETQ. This CDR3 has 14 amino acids. The CDR3 bases are TGCGCCAGCAGCTTGGACGATGGGGGGGAGACCCAGTACTTC. Its protein is CASSLDDGGETQYF. Supplemented by reference TRBV5-1 and TRBJ2-5, the full variable domain reads KAGVTQTPRYLIKTRGQQVTLSCSPISGHRSVSWYQQTPGQGLQFLFEYFSETQRNKGNFPGRFSGRQFSNSRSEMNVSTLELGDSALYLCASSLDDGGETQYFGPGTRLLVL.

The chain uses TRBV27 and TRBJ1-5, with 8 bases fitting TRBD1. The CDR3 runs 15 residues. Germline CDR1 and CDR2: MNHEY and SMNVEV (reference sequence). V lost 6 bases and J lost 1; bases outside the gene matches: 5. The CDR3 region has the DNA TGTGCCAGCAGGGAGGACAGGGCAAGCAATCAGCCCCAGCATTTT. It is translated as CASREDRASNQPQHF.

The chain has TRBV4-1 and TRBJ1-2; the match to TRBD1 covers 10 bases. The CDR3 length is 17 residues. After removal of 1 base from V and 4 bases from J, the junction contained 9 bases not matched to a gene. Germline assignment: CDR1 MGHRA and CDR2 YSYEKL. In nucleotides, the CDR3 is TGCGCCAGCAGCCAAGGGGGCGGGGACAGGGGTTTCTATGGCTACACCTTC. Translation gives CASSQGGGDRGFYGYTF.

The chain is built from TRBV2 and TRBJ2-1; 7 positions agree with TRBD2. Trimming cost V 6 bases and J 3 bases; bases outside gene matches: 8. There are 15 residues in the CDR3. CDR1 is SNHLY and CDR2 is FYNNEI in the germline V gene. CDR3 residues: CASRPGTTGYNEQFF. DNA of the CDR3: TGTGCCAGCAGGCCCGGGACTACCGGCTACAATGAGCAGTTCTTC.